This T cell receptor (beta chain) came from a study of molecular identifiers for immune sequencing clone quantification. In the case of this clonotype: Its antigen is still unknown.

Study-wide results and caveats: In CMV-specific effectors, clones above 20 copies held over 98% of molecules; naive, under 1%. Even with some 920,000 naive cells present, spiked Jurkat TCR RNA from one cell was reportedly detectable.

Previously described methods with listed TCR primers produced the bulk TCR libraries. TCRdb used MiXCR to reprocess the PCR reads, holding one entry per CDR3 protein. The sample gives around 300,000 distinct CDR3 sequences, about 22% of which show up once; around 0.74% is in the top ten. The receptor's source is a human donor in good health. Some libraries in this study had Jurkat cell RNA spiked in. What was sequenced was naive CD8+ T cells from blood, with Jurkat cell RNA spiked in. Subset indicated: FACS-sorted CD8+CD4-CCR7+CD45RA+ naive T cells.

This chain's CDR3 is CASSQGLAGEIATQYF. The CDR3 coding sequence is TGCGCCAGCAGCCAAGGACTAGCGGGAGAGATAGCTACGCAGTATTTT. This chain uses TRBV4-3 with TRBJ2-3, with TRBD2 matching over 12 bases. Trimming took 1 base from V and 8 from J; bases not matched to a gene: 7. Germline CDR1 is LGHNA and CDR2 is YSLEER. The length of the CDR3 is 16 residues.